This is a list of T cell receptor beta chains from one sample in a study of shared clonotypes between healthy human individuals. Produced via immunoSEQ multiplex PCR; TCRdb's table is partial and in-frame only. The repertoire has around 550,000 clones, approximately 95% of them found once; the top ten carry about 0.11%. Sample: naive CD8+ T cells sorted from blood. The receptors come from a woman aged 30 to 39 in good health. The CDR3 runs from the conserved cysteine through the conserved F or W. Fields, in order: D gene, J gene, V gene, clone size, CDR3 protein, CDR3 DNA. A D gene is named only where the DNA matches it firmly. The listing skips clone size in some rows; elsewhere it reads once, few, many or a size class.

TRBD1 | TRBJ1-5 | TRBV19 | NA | CASGDSTVSNQPQHF | TGTGCCAGTGGGGACAGCACTGTAAGCAATCAGCCCCAGCATTTT
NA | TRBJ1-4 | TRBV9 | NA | CASSVEGLWEEKLFF | TGTGCCAGCAGCGTAGAAGGCCTCTGGGAGGAAAAACTGTTTTTT
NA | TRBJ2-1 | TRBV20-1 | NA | CSRGLYNEQFF | TGCAGCAGGGGACTCTACAATGAGCAGTTCTTC
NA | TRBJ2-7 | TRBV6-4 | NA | CASSDSGRSGTPAYEQYF | TGTGCCAGCAGTGACTCGGGGCGGTCGGGCACGCCGGCATACGAGCAGTACTTC
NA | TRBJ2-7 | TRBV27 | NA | CASSYGPSSYEQYF | TGTGCCAGCAGTTACGGACCCAGCTCCTACGAGCAGTACTTC
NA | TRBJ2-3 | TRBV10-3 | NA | CAISDVPGTDTQYF | TGTGCCATCAGTGATGTCCCTGGCACAGATACGCAGTATTTT
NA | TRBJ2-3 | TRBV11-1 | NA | CASSLEDGTQYF | TGTGCCAGCAGCTTAGAAGATGGCACGCAGTATTTT
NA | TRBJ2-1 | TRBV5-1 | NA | CASNRRAGTNDEQFF | TGCGCCAGCAACCGGCGGGCGGGAACCAATGATGAGCAGTTCTTC
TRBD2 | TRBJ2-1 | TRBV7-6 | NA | CASSLETSGSSYNEQFF | TGTGCCAGCAGCTTGGAGACTAGCGGCTCCTCCTACAATGAGCAGTTCTTC
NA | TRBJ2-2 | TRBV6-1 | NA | CATAQTNTGELFF | TGTGCCACGGCTCAGACGAACACCGGGGAGCTGTTTTTT
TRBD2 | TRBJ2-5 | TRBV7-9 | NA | CASSLAPSGETQYF | TGTGCCAGCAGCTTAGCCCCTAGCGGAGAGACCCAGTACTTC
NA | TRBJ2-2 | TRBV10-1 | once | CASSEGALRTNTGELFF | TGCGCCAGCAGTGAAGGGGCGTTACGAACAAACACCGGGGAGCTGTTTTTT
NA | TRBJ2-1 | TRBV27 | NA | CASSLSARNEQFF | TGTGCCAGCAGTTTATCCGCTAGGAATGAGCAGTTCTTC
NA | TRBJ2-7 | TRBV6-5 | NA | CASSEDVSHYEQYF | TGTGCCAGCAGTGAGGATGTTAGCCACTACGAGCAGTACTTC
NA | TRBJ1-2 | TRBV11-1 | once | CASSSSGGLTYGYTF | TGTGCCAGCAGCTCGTCGGGTGGGTTAACCTATGGCTACACCTTC
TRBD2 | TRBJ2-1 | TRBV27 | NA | CASSSGLATEQFF | TGTGCCAGCAGTAGCGGACTAGCGACTGAGCAGTTCTTC
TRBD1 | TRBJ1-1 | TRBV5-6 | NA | CASSLEGARNTEAFF | TGTGCCAGCAGCTTGGAGGGGGCTCGGAACACTGAAGCTTTCTTT
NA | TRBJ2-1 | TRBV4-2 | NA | CASSQDYPENEQFF | TGTGCCAGCAGCCAAGATTACCCGGAAAATGAGCAGTTCTTC
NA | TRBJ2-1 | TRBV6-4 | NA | CASSDDSRREQFF | TGTGCCAGCAGTGACGACAGCAGGAGGGAGCAGTTCTTC
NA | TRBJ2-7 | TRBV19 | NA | CASSKGLESYEQYF | TGTGCCAGTAGTAAAGGTCTAGAGTCATACGAGCAGTACTTC
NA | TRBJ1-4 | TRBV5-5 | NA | CASSTGPGLGNLANEKLFF | TGTGCCAGCAGCACCGGACCGGGTCTCGGGAACTTGGCTAATGAAAAACTGTTTTTT
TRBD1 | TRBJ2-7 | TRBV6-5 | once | CASRTGTGDYEQYF | TGTGCCAGCCGAACCGGGACAGGTGACTACGAGCAGTACTTC
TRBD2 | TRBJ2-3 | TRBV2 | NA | CASSKLAGEKGTQYF | TGTGCCAGCAGTAAACTAGCGGGAGAGAAGGGTACGCAGTATTTT